The rows below give T cell receptor beta chains drawn from one sample of a study of cytomegalovirus exposure and HLA in healthy donors. The repertoire was sequenced with immunoSEQ multiplex PCR; TCRdb's copy has only in-frame clones and lacks some. The table has approximately 150,000 clones, 84% seen once. The sample comprised PBMCs. The receptors come from a young man in good health and CMV-seronegative. Both conserved end residues are trimmed from each CDR3. The order of the fields is J gene, V gene, CDR3 protein.

TRBJ1-2,TRBV30,AGGQGGSYT
TRBJ1-2,TRBV28,ASSLSGDNYGYT
TRBJ1-1,TRBV2,ASSEEGLRFQEAF
TRBJ1-2,TRBV6-6,ASRHAGQVNYGYT
TRBJ2-3,TRBV5-8,ASSSTAGGADTQY
TRBJ2-2,TRBV6-6,ASSYSNAVGGGELF
TRBJ2-1,TRBV5-5,ASSSGTSGRSSSYNEQF
TRBJ2-3,TRBV18,ASTLGGKSSTDTQY
TRBJ1-2,TRBV5-1,ASSLMTGAEYGYT
.,TRBV12-5,ASGLGQGGYEQY
TRBJ1-1,TRBV7-2,ASSLDRVGNTEAF
TRBJ2-3,TRBV7-3,ASSKDISSTDTQY